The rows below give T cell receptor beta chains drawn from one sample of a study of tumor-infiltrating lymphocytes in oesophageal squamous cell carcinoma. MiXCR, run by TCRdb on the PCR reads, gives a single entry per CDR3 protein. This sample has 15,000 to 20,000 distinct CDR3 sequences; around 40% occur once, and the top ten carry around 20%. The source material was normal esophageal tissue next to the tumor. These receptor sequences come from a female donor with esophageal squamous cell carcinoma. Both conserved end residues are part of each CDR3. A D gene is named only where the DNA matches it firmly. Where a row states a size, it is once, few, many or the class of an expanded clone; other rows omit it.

TGTGCCAGCAGTTTGGACAGGAGGTACCAAGAGACCCAGTACTTC	CASSLDRRYQETQYF	.	TRBV28	TRBJ2-5	TRBD1
TGTGCCAGCAGCTTATTATCTGGCAATCAGCCCCAGCATTTT	CASSLLSGNQPQHF	many	TRBV7-2	TRBJ1-5	.
TGTGCCAGCAGCTTAATCGGTCCTACTGAAGCTTTCTTT	CASSLIGPTEAFF	many	TRBV11-2	TRBJ1-1	.
TGTGCCAGCAGCTTAGAGGGGAAGGGGTTTCAGCAGTTCTTC	CASSLEGKGFQQFF	.	TRBV7-9	TRBJ2-1	.
TGTGCCAGCAGCCACCGACAGGGGGCGGGGAACACTGAAGCTTTCTTT	CASSHRQGAGNTEAFF	many	TRBV6-1	TRBJ1-1	TRBD1
TGTGCCAGCTGTGATCAGAGCGGCTACACCTTC	CASCDQSGYTF	.	TRBV6-1	TRBJ1-2	.
TGTGCCAGCAGCTTAGAACAGACGAGAAAAGCTTTCTTT	CASSLEQTRKAFF	medium-sized	TRBV7-8	TRBJ1-1	.
TGTGCCACCAGTGTGGGGCACTACGACACCGGGGAGCTGTTTTTT	CATSVGHYDTGELFF	once	TRBV24-1	TRBJ2-2	.
TGTGCCAGCAGCTTCCGGGAGAACACTGAAGCTTTCTTT	CASSFRENTEAFF	many	TRBV12-3/TRBV12-4	TRBJ1-1	.
TGTGCCAGCAGCTTTGTAGCGGGGGGCACTAGCACAGATACGCAGTATTTT	CASSFVAGGTSTDTQYF	.	TRBV7-3	TRBJ2-3	TRBD2
TGTGCCAGCAGCTTTATGGCAGGCCCAAAAGAAGCTTTCTTT	CASSFMAGPKEAFF	.	TRBV7-2	TRBJ1-1	.
TGTGCCAGCAGCTCTCGACAGGGTCCCTCCTACGAGCAGTACTTC	CASSSRQGPSYEQYF	.	TRBV7-8	TRBJ2-7	TRBD1
TGTGCCAGTAGTACCCCAGGACAGGGGACTAGCACAGATACGCAGTATTTT	CASSTPGQGTSTDTQYF	once	TRBV19	TRBJ2-3	TRBD1
TGTGCCAGCAGTGCCCGGGACAGTTACACAGATACGCAGTACTTC	CASSARDSYTDTQYF	.	TRBV28	TRBJ2-7	TRBD1
TGTGCCAGCAGGCCCGGGACAGGGGCCACTGAAGCTTTCTTT	CASRPGTGATEAFF	.	TRBV2	TRBJ1-1	TRBD1
TGTGCCAGCAGCCCGGGGACTAGCTTCAACGAGCAGTACTTC	CASSPGTSFNEQYF	.	TRBV7-2	TRBJ2-7	TRBD2